This T cell receptor beta chain appears in the sequencing data of a study of T cell responses to AZD1222 COVID-19 vaccine. Study findings and constraints: Only after the peak T cell response were repertoires sampled.

Worth noting for this clone: The antigen is undetermined.

Using immunoSEQ multiplex PCR, the repertoire was profiled, and TCRdb retains in-frame clones only, with some absent. The sample records around 180,000 clones, 85% to 90% being singletons. From germline, CDR1 is LGHDT and CDR2 YNNKEL (reference sequence). CDR3 size: 19 residues. V was shortened by 0 bases and J by 3 bases, with 22 bases between the two germline ends. The receptor was derived from an adult in good health. V gene TRBV3-1 (or the pseudogene TRBV3-2) combines with J gene TRBJ2-3; D is possibly TRBD2 (7 bases). The sample in question was peripheral blood, obtained on day 0 of MenACWY control vaccination. The CDR3: CASSQEWGGSGRGTDTQYF. CDR3 in DNA: TGTGCCAGCAGCCAAGAATGGGGAGGGAGCGGCAGGGGTACAGATACGCAGTATTTT.